The subject of this entry is one T cell receptor beta chain. Original data processing: Amplified reference gene primers provided the basis for estimating nucleated cell counts. Clones were read by immunoSEQ multiplex PCR, and TCRdb kept only the in-frame ones, dropping some. Clone size and V and J calls were adopted from that table, with D and trimming inferred from the DNA. The top ten clones hold around 1.5% of a sample with 130,000 to 150,000 clones, approximately 90% of them seen once. The junction had 9 bases not matched to a gene; V was cut back by 4 bases and J by 0 bases. The germline CDR1 and CDR2 sequences are SGHNT and YYREEE (reference sequence). The CDR3 is made up of 17 amino acids. The data were taken from a study of blood T cell repertoires in COVID-19.

The specimen sequenced was peripheral blood. The sequence was collected from a human donor in a cohort sampled during active COVID-19. The chain combines TRBV5-4 with TRBJ2-1; 8 nucleotides agree with TRBD2. The CDR3 DNA follows: TGTGCCAGCAGCCGCCCGGGGGGGGTTAGCTCCTACAATGAGCAGTTCTTC. Protein sequence: CASSRPGGVSSYNEQFF. The variable domain in full, with the rest retrieved from reference TRBV5-4 and TRBJ2-1, is ETGVTQSPTHLIKTRGQQVTLRCSSQSGHNTVSWYQQALGQGPQFIFQYYREEENGRGNFPPRFSGLQFPNYSSELNVNALELDDSALYLCASSRPGGVSSYNEQFFGPGTRLTVL.